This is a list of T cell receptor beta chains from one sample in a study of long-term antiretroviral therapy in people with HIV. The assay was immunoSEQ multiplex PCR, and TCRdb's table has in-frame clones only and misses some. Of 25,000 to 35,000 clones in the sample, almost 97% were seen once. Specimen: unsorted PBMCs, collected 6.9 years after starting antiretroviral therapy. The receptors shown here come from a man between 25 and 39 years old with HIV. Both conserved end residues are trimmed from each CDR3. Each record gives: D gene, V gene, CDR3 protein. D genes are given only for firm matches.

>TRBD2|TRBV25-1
ASSEWAGGMREQF
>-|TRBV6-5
ASRIIQGHYGYT
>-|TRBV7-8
ASSLGRQYTGELF
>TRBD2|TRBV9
ASSASGGNTGELF
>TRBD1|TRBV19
ASKRDRAMNTEAF
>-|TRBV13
ASSLPPDTEAF
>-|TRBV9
ASSVGSDLYEQY
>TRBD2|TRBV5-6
ASSLGLAVETQY
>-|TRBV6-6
ASSQSGTGNTEAF
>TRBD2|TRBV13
ASSLAGLAPTDTQY
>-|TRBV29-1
SVDVGGADTQY
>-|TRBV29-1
SVEEGQGAPQY
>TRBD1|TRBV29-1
SVDREETQY
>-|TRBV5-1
ASSLPGTNYNEQF
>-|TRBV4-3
ASSPDSRNQPQH
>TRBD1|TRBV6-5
ASWTGHKAF
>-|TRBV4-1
ASSQGKGSGANVLT
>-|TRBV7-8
ASSFRVGNQPQH
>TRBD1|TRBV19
ASSEQTGRGSPLH
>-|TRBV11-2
ASSLASGSTDTQY
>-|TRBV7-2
ASSSGPLYEQY
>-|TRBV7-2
ASSLGVNREFSGELF
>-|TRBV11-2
ASSPPFVGRETQY
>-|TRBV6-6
ASSYRGTGELF
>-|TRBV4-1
ASSQVSGAVSGNTIY
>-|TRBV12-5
ASGLVVLCHIGGISEKLF
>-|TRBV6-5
ASRGVSREY
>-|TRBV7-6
ASSLDGNTIY
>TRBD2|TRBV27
ASSLGFPGREQY
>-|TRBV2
ASSDSGNTIY
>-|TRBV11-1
ASSLRSSYEQY
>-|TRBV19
ASSIPGSTDTQY
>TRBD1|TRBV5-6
ASSPQGARTGELF
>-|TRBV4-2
ASSQGGGMGQPQH
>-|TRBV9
ASSVGLRQGDSPLH
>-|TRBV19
ASSMGRTPSNQPQH
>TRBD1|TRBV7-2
ASSLNAPGTVGNTIY
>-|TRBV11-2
ASSLYGNEKLF
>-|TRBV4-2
ASSQDGTRVEGGLYEQY
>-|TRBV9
ASSVGGGVNIQY
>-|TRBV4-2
ASSRPLWGTDTEAF
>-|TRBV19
ASSIGKGMGAGYT
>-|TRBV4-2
ASSHARGGSYEQY
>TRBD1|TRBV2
ADLRDRGSEGTEAF
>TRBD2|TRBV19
ASSIGWRLAGRSYNEQF